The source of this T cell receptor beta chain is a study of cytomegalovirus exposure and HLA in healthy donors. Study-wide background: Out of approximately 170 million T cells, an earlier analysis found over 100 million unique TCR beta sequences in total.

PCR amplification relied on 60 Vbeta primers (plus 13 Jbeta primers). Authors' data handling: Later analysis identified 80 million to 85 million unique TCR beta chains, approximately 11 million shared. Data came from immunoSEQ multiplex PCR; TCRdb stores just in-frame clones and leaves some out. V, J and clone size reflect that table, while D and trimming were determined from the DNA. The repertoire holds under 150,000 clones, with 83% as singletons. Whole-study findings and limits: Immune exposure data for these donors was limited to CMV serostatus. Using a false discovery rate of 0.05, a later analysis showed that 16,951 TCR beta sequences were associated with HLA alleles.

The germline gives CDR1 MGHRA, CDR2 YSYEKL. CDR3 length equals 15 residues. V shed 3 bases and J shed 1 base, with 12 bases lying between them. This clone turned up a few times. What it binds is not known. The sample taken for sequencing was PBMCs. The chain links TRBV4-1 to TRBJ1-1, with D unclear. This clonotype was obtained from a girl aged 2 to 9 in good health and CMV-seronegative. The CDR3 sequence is CASSHKGGGNTEAFF. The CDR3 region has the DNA TGCGCCAGCAGCCACAAGGGAGGAGGGAACACTGAAGCTTTCTTT.